This T cell receptor beta chain is drawn from a study of T cells in Graves' hyperthyroidism and ophthalmopathy. Study-level findings and limits: Blood also showed most of the thyroid clonotypes that were expanded above 0.001.

This clonotype has a count of ten or more. Its antigen is not identified. Authors of the study amplified TCR beta CDR3 regions from RNA transcripts. First-round RT-PCR targeting the TCR CDR3 was performed with the HTBI primer set. TCRdb reprocessed the multiplex PCR reads with MiXCR, giving one entry per CDR3 protein. The sample has around 260,000 distinct CDR3 sequences, less than 30% seen once; the top ten hold over 25%. This TCR was sampled from a man aged 35-49 years with Graves' hyperthyroidism that later progressed to Graves' ophthalmopathy. Sample: blood.

CDR3 sequence reads: CASSQPGRGAYEQYF. In DNA, the CDR3 is TGTGCCAGCAGCCAACCGGGACGGGGAGCCTACGAGCAGTACTTC. The chain has TRBV14 and TRBJ2-7; TRBD1 or TRBD2 may be the D gene (5 bases each). Germline assignment: CDR1 SGHDN and CDR2 FVKESK. CDR3 size: 15 residues. V was trimmed by 2 bases and J by 2 bases, leaving 13 bases between them.